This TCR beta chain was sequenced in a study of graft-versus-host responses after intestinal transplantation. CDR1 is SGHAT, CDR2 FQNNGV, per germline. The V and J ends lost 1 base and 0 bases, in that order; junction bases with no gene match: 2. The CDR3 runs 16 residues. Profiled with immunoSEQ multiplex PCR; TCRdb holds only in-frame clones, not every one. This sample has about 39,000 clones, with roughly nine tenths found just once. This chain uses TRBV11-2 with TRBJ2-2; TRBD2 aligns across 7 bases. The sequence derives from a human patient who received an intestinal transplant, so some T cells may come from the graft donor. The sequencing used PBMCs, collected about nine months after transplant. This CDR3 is CASSLVGGTNTGELFF. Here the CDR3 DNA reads TGTGCCAGCAGCTTAGTCGGGGGGACGAACACCGGGGAGCTGTTTTTT. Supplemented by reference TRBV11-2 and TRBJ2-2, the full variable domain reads EAGVAQSPRYKIIEKRQSVAFWCNPISGHATLYWYQQILGQGPKLLIQFQNNGVVDDSQLPKDRFSAERLKGVDSTLKIQPAKLEDSAVYLCASSLVGGTNTGELFFGEGSRLTVL.